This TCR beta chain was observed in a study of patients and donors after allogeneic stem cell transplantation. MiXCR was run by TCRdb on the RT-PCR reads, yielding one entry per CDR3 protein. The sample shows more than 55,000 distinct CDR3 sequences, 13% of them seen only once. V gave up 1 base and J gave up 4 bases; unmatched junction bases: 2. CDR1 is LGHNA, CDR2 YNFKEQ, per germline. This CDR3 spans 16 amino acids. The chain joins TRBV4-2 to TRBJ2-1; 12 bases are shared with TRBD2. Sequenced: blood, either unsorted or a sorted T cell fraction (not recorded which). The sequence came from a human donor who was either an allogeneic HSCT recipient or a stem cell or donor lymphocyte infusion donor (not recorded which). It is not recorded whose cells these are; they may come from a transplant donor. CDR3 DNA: TGTGCCAGCAGCCAAGGGACTAGCGGGATTTACAATGAGCAGTTCTTC. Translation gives CASSQGTSGIYNEQFF.